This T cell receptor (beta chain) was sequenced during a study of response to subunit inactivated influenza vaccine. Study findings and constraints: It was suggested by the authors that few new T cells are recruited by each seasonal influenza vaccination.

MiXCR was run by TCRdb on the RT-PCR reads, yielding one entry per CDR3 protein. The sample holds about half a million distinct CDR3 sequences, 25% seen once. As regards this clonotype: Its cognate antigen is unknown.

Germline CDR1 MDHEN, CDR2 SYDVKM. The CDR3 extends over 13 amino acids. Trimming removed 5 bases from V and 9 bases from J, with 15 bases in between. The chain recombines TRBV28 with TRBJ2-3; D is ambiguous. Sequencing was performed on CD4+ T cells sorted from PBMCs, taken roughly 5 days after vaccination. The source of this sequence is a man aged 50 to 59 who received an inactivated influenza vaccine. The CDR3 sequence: CASSNPTPLTQYF. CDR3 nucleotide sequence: TGTGCCAGCAGTAACCCTACGCCCCTCACGCAGTATTTT.